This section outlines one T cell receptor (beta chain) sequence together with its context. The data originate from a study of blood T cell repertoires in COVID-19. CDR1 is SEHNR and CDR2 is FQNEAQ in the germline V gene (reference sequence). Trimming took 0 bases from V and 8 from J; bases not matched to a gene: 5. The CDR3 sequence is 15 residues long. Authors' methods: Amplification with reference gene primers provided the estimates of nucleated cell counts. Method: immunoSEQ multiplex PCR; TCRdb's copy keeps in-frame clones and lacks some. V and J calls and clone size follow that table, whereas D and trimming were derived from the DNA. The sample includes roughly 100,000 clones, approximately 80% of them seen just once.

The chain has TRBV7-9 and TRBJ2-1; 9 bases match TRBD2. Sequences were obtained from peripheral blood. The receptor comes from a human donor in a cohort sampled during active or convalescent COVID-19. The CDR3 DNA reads TGTGCCAGCAGCTTAGCTCGCGGGGGGGTGGATGAGCAGTTCTTC. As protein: CASSLARGGVDEQFF.